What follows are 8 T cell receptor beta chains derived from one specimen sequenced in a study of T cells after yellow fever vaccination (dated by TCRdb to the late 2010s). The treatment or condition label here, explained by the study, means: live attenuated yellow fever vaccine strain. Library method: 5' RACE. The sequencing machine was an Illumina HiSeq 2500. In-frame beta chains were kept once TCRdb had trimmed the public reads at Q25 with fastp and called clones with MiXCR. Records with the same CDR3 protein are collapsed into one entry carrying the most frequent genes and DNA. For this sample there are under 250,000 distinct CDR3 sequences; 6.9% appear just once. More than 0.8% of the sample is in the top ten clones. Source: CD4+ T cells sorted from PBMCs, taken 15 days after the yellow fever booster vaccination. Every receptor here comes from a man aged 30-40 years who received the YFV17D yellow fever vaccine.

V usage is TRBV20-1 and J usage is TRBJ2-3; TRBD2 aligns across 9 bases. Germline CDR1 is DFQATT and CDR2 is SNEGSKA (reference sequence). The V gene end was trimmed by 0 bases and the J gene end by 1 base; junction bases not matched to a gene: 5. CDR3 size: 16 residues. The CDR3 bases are TGCAGTGCTAGAGAACAGACTAGCGGCCGCACAGATACGCAGTATTTT. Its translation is CSAREQTSGRTDTQYF.

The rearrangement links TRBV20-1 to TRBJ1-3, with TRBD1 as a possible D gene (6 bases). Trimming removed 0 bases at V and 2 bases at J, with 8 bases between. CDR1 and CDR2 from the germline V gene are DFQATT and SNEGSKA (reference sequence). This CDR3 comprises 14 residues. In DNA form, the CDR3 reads TGCAGTGCTAGAGAGGGGGCGGCTGGAAACACCATATATTTT. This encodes CSAREGAAGNTIYF.

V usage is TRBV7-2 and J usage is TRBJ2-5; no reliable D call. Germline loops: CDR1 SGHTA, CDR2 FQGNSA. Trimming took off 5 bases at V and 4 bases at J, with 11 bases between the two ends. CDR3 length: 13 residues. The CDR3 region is CASSPGVRETQYF. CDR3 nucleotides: TGTGCCAGCAGCCCCGGAGTGCGAGAGACCCAGTACTTC.

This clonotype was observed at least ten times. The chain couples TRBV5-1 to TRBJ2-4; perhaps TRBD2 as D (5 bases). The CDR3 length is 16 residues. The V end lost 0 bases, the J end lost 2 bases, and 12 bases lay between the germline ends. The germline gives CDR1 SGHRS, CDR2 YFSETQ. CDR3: CASSLASGITKNIQYF. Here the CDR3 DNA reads TGCGCCAGCAGCTTGGCCTCGGGGATCACCAAAAACATTCAGTACTTC.

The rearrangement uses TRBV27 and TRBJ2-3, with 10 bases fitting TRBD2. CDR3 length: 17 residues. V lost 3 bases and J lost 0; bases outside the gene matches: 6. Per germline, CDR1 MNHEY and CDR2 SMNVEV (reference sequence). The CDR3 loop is CASSLFLAGASTDTQYF. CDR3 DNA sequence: TGTGCCAGCAGTTTGTTCCTAGCGGGAGCTAGCACAGATACGCAGTATTTT.

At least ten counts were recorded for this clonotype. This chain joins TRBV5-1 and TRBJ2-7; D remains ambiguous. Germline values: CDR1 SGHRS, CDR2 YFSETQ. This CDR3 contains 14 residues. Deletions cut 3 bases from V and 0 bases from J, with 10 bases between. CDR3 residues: CASSSMANSYEQYF. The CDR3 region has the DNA TGCGCCAGCAGCTCGATGGCCAACTCCTACGAGCAGTACTTC.

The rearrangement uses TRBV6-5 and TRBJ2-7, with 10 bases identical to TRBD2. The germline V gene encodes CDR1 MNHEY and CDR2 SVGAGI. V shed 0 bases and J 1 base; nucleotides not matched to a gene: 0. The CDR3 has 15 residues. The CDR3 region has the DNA TGTGCCAGCAGTTACTCACTAGCGGGGTCCTACGAGCAGTACTTC. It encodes CASSYSLAGSYEQYF.

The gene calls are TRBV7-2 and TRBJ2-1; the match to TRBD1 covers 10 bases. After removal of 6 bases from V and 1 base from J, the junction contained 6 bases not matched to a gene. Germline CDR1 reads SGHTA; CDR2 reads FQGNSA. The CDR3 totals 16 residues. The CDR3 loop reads CASRTPGQGSYNEQFF. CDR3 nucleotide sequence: TGTGCCAGCAGAACACCGGGACAGGGGTCCTACAATGAGCAGTTCTTC.